These 12 T cell receptor beta chains were sequenced from one sample in a study of control samples from healthy donors and cancer patients. TCRdb keeps only in-frame clones here, not all; method: immunoSEQ multiplex PCR. Of 210,000 or so clones detected, about 90% appear once; the ten largest clones hold roughly 1.9%. Sequencing was performed on blood. The source of these receptors is a man aged 30 to 45 in good health.

The chain couples TRBV7-3 to TRBJ2-4; D possibly corresponds to TRBD1 (6 bases). The V gene's germline CDR1 is SGHTA and CDR2 FQGTGA. The CDR3 runs to 18 residues. Trimming left V 4 bases short and J 0 bases short, with 19 bases between. The CDR3: CASSSGHAGTLAKNIQYF. Here the CDR3 DNA reads TGTGCCAGCAGCTCGGGACACGCTGGGACATTAGCCAAAAACATTCAGTACTTC.

The V call is TRBV18, the J call TRBJ1-2; D remains unclear. Germline CDR1 and CDR2: KGHSH and LQKENI. The CDR3 is made up of 15 amino acids. V was pared by 2 bases and J by 0 bases, with 10 bases between. The CDR3 DNA reads TGTGCCAGCTCACCAAAAGACCTGTCTAACTATGGCTACACCTTC. Translation gives CASSPKDLSNYGYTF.

The J gene is TRBJ1-5, the V gene TRBV3-1 (or the pseudogene TRBV3-2), with D unclear. The CDR3 sequence is 14 residues long. V lost 0 bases to trimming and J lost 7 bases, with 10 bases between them. Per the germline V gene, CDR1 is LGHDT and CDR2 is YNNKEL (reference sequence). The CDR3: CASSQDSFGQPQHF. CDR3 bases: TGTGCCAGCAGCCAAGACAGTTTCGGGCAGCCCCAGCATTTT.

The count of this clone is one. The rearrangement links TRBV6-1 to TRBJ2-7; 8 bases match TRBD2. CDR3 length equals 15 residues. The J segment lost 3 bases and the V segment lost 0 bases, leaving 4 bases of the junction unmatched. The germline CDR1 and CDR2 sequences are MNHNS and SASEGT. The CDR3 loop reads CASSEARGGLYEQYF. CDR3 sequence (DNA): TGTGCCAGCAGTGAAGCGCGCGGGGGGCTCTACGAGCAGTACTTC.

The gene calls are TRBV30 and TRBJ2-3; D call uncertain. The V and J ends lost 0 bases and 3 bases respectively, with 4 bases between them. Looked up from germline, CDR1 is GTSNPN and CDR2 is SVGIG (reference sequence). This CDR3 contains 12 residues. The CDR3 nucleotides read TGTGCCTGGAGTGTACCTACAGATACGCAGTATTTT. Protein sequence: CAWSVPTDTQYF.

This clone was found once. The J gene is TRBJ2-3, the V gene TRBV10-1; possibly TRBD1 for D (5 bases). The V end was cut by 4 bases, the J end by 3 bases, with 14 bases between. There are 15 residues in the CDR3. Germline values: CDR1 WNHNN, CDR2 SYGVQD (reference sequence). The CDR3 region is CASSGDRFPTDTQYF. CDR3 nucleotides: TGCGCCAGCAGTGGAGACAGATTCCCAACAGATACGCAGTATTTT.

V is TRBV2 and J is TRBJ1-2, with D unclear. CDR3 length: 13 amino acids. V was pared by 6 bases and J by 4 bases, with 12 bases between. Germline values: CDR1 SNHLY, CDR2 FYNNEI. CDR3 DNA: TGTGCCAGCAGCCGGGTAGGACCCTATGGCTACACCTTC. As protein: CASSRVGPYGYTF.

The J gene is TRBJ2-3, the V gene TRBV27; 8 bases are a match to TRBD2. Germline CDR1 MNHEY, CDR2 SMNVEV (reference sequence). This CDR3 has 20 amino acids. J was trimmed by 3 bases and V by 5 bases; bases with no gene match: 22. In DNA, the CDR3 is TGTGCCAGCAGTCTAATGGGCGGGGGGTACCCTCCGCCGCGTACAGATACGCAGTATTTT. Amino acid sequence: CASSLMGGGYPPPRTDTQYF.

V usage is TRBV25-1 and J usage is TRBJ1-5; D gene ambiguous. This CDR3 spans 12 amino acids. Germline values: CDR1 MGHDK, CDR2 SYGVNS. The V gene lost 4 bases and the J gene lost 3 bases, with 4 bases spanning the gap. The DNA of the CDR3 is TGTGCCAGCAGTGTCGCCAATCAGCCCCAGCATTTT. Translating it yields CASSVANQPQHF.

This clone appeared once. The CDR3 nucleotides read TGTGCCAGCAGTTTAGACAGGGTGGAACCCCTCCACTTT. Translated: CASSLDRVEPLHF. This chain links TRBV12-3 or TRBV12-4 with TRBJ1-6, with D possibly matching TRBD1 (6 bases). The CDR3 has 13 residues. V was pared by 1 base and J by 12 bases, with 10 bases between.

The chain has TRBV12-3 or TRBV12-4 and TRBJ1-1, with D possibly being TRBD1 (6 bases). V gave up 5 bases and J gave up 4 bases, with 8 bases separating them. This CDR3 has 12 residues. The CDR3 sequence: CASSLRGTEAFF. CDR3 nucleotides: TGTGCCAGCAGTCTCAGGGGCACTGAAGCTTTCTTT.

CDR3 region: CASAALRGGRNEQFF. The CDR3 region has the DNA TGTGCCAGCGCCGCGTTACGGGGGGGCCGCAATGAGCAGTTCTTC. The V call is TRBV3-1 (or the pseudogene TRBV3-2), the J call TRBJ2-1, with 8 positions matching TRBD2. V trimming: 8 bases; J trimming: 6 bases; junction bases outside the gene matches: 12. Germline V gene lookup returns CDR1 LGHDT and CDR2 YNNKEL (reference sequence). This CDR3 has 15 amino acids.